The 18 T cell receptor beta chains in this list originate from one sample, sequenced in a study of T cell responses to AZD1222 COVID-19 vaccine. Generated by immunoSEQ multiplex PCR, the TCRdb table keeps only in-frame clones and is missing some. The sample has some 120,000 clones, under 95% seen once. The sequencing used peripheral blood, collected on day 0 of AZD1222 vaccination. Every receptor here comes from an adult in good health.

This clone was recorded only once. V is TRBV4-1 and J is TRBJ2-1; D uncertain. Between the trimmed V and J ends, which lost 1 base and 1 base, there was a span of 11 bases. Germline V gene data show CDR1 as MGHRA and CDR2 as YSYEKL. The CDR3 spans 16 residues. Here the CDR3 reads CASSQGAIWSYNEQFF. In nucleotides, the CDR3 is TGCGCCAGCAGCCAAGGCGCCATTTGGTCCTACAATGAGCAGTTCTTC.

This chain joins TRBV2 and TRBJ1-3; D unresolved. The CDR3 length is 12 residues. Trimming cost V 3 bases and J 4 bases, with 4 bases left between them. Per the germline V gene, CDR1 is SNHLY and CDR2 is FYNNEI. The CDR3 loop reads CASSETGNTIYF. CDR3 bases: TGTGCCAGCAGTGAGACCGGAAACACCATATATTTT.

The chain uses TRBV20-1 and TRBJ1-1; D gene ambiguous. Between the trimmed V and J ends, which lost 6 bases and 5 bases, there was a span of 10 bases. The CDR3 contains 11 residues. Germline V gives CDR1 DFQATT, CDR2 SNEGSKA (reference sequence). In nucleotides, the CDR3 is TGCAGTGCCCCGGGTCAGACTGAAGCTTTCTTT. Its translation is CSAPGQTEAFF.

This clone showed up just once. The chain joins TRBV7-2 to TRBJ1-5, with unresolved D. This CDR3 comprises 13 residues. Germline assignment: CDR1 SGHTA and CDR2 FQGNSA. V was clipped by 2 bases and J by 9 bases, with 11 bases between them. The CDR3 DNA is TGTGCCAGCAGCTTAACCCACGGTGGGCCCCAGCATTTT. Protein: CASSLTHGGPQHF.

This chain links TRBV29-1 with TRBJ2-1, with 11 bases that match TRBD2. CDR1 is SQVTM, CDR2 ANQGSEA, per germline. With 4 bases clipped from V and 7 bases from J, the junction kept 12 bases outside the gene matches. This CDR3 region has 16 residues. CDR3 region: CSVVRPTSGGNNEQFF. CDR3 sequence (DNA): TGCAGCGTTGTCCGACCCACTAGCGGGGGCAATAATGAGCAGTTCTTC.

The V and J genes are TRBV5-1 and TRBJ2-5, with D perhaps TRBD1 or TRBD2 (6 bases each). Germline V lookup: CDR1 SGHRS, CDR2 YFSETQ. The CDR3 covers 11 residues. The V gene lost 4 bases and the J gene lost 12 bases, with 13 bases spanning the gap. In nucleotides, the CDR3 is TGCGCCAGCAGCGCGGGACATATAAAGTACTTC. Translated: CASSAGHIKYF.

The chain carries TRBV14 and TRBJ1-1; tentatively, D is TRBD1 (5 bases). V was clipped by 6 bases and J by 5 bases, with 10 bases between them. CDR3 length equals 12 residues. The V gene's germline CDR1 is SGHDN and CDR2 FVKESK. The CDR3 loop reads CASRGTLTEAFF. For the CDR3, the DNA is TGTGCCAGCAGAGGGACTTTAACTGAAGCTTTCTTT.

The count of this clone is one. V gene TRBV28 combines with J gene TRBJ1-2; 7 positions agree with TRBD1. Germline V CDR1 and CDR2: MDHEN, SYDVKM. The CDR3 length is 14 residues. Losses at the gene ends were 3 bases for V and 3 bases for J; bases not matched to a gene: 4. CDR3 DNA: TGTGCCAGCAGTTTCGGGCAGGGGGACTATGGCTACACCTTC. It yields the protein CASSFGQGDYGYTF.

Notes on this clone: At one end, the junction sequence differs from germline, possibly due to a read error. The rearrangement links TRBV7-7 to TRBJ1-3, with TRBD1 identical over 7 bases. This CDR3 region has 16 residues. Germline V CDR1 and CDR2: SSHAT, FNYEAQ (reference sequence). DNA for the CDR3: TGTGCTAGCAGCGGAGGGACAGCTTACTCTGGAAACACCATATATTTT. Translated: CASSGGTAYSGNTIYF.

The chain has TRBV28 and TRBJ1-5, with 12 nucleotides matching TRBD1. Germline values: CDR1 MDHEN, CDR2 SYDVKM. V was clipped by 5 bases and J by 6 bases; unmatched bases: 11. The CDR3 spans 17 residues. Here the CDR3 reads CASSVPGQGAFGQPQHF. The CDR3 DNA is TGTGCCAGCAGTGTCCCGGGACAGGGGGCGTTTGGTCAGCCCCAGCATTTT.

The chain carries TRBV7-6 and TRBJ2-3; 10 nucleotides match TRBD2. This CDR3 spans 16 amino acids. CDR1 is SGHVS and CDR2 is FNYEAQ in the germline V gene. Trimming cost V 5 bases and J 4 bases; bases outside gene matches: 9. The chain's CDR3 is CASSPYVAGGPDTQYF. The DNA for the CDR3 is TGTGCCAGCAGCCCCTATGTAGCGGGAGGCCCAGATACGCAGTATTTT.

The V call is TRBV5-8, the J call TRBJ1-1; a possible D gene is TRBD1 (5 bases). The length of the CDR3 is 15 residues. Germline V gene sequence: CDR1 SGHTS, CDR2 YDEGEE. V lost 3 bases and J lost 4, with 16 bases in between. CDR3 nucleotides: TGTGCCAGCAGCTGGACCTACAGGTTGGGCACTGAAGCTTTCTTT. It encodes CASSWTYRLGTEAFF.

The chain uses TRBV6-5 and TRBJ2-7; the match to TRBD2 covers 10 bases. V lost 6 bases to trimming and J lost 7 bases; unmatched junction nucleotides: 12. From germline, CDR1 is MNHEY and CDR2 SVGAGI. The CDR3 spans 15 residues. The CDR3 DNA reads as TGTGCCAGCAGGAAACTGCTAGCGGGAGCAGGAGAGCAGTACTTC. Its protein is CASRKLLAGAGEQYF.

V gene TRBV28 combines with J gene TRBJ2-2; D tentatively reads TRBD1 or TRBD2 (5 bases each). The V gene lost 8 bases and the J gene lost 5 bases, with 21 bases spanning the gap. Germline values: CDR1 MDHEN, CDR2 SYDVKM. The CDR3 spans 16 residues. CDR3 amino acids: CASGPPGPGGTGELFF. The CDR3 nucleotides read TGTGCCAGCGGTCCCCCGGGCCCTGGGGGAACCGGGGAGCTGTTTTTT.

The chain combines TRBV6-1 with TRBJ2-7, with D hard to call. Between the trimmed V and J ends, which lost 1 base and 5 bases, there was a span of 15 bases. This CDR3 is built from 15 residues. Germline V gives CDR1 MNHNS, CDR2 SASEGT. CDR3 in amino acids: CASSEVWILVHEQYF. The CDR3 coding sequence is TGTGCCAGCAGTGAAGTATGGATCTTAGTCCACGAGCAGTACTTC.

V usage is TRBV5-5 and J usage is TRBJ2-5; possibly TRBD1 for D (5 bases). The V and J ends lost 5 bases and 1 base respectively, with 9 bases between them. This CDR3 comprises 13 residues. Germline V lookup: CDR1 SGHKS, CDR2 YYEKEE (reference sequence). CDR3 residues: CASRSGFQETQYF. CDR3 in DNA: TGTGCCAGCAGGTCAGGGTTCCAAGAGACCCAGTACTTC.

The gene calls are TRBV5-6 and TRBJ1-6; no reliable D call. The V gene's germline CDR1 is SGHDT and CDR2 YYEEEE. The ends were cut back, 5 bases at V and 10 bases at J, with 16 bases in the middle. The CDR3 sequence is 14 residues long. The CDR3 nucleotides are TGTGCCAGCAGAAGACTCCAGGCCGGATCACCCCTCCACTTT. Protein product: CASRRLQAGSPLHF.

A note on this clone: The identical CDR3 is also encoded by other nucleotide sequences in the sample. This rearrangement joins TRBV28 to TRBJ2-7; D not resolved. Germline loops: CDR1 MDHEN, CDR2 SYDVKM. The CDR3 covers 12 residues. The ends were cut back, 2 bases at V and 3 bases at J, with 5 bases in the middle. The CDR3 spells CASSLTSYEQYF. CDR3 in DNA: TGTGCCAGCAGTTTAACCAGCTACGAGCAGTACTTC.